This T cell receptor (beta chain) was sequenced during a study of identical twins. Findings of the study overall: Models, which agreed with sharing between unrelated individuals, nonetheless underestimated the out-of-frame TCR alpha sharing seen in monozygotic twins. Zero-insertion analyses might be partly confounded by invariant T cells like MAIT and iNKT. Fewer insertions marked abundant cord blood beta clonotypes; young adult naive trended weakly, memory not at all.

Trimming pared 3 bases from V and 5 bases from J, leaving 10 bases between. The CDR3 consists of 13 residues. TCRdb passed the 5' RACE reads through MiXCR, listing each CDR3 protein once. The sample lists about 720,000 distinct CDR3 sequences; approximately 18% were seen once. This clonotype came up a few times. The antigen is unknown. These data are also associated with another study on T cells expressing NK-cell markers. That report notes: An anti-gamma-delta TCR antibody restricted sorting to alpha-beta TCR T cells in several experiments.

The material sequenced was PBMCs. The chain couples TRBV12-3 or TRBV12-4 to TRBJ1-1, with D possibly TRBD1 on 5 matching bases. The receptor comes from a woman under 30 in good health. CDR3 region: CASSFSQGTEAFF. The CDR3 DNA sequence: TGTGCCAGCAGTTTCTCGCAGGGTACTGAAGCTTTCTTT.